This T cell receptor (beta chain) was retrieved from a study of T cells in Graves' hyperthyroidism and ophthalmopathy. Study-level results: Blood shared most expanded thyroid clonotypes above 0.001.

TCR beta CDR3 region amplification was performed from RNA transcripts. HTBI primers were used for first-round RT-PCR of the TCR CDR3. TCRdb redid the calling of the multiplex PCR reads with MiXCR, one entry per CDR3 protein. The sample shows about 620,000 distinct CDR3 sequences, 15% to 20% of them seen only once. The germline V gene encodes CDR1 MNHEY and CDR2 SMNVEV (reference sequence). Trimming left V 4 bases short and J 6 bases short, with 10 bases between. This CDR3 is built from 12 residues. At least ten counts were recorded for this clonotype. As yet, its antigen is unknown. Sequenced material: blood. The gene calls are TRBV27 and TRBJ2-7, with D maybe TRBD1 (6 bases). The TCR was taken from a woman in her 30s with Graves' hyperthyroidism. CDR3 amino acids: CASSSGAREQYF. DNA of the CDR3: TGTGCCAGCAGTTCAGGGGCCCGCGAGCAGTACTTC.